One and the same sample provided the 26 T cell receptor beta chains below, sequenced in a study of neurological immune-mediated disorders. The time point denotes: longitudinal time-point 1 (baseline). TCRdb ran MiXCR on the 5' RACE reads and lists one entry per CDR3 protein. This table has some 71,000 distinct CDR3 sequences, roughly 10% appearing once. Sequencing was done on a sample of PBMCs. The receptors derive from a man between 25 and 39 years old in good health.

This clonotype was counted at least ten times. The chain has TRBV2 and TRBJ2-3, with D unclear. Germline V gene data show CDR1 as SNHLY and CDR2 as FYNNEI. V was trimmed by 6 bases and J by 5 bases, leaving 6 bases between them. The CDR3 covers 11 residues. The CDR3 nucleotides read TGTGCCAGCAGCGCCGGAGATACGCAGTATTTT. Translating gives CASSAGDTQYF.

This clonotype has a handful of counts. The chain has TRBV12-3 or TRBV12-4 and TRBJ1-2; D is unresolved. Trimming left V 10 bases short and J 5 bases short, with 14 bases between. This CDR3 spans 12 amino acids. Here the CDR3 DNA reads TGTGCCACCTCAGTGGGCCGGTATGGCTACACCTTC. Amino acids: CATSVGRYGYTF.

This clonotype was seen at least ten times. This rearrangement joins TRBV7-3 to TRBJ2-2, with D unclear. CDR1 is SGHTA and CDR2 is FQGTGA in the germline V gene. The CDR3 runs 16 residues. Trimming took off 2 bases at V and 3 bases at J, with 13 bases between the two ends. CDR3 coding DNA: TGTGCCAGCAGCTTATTAGCACAACCTTACACCGGGGAGCTGTTTTTT. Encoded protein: CASSLLAQPYTGELFF.

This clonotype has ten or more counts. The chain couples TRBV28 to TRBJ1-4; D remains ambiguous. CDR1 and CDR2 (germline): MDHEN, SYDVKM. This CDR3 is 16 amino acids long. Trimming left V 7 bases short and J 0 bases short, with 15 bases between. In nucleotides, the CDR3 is TGTGCCAGCACGACCGCCTCCTTTGCAACTAATGAAAAACTGTTTTTT. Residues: CASTTASFATNEKLFF.

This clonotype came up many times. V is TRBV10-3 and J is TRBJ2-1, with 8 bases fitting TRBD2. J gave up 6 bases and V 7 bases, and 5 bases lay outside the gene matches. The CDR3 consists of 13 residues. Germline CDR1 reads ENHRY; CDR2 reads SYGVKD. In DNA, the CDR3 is TGTGCCATCACGGGAGGGCCAGGCAATGAGCAGTTCTTC. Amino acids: CAITGGPGNEQFF.

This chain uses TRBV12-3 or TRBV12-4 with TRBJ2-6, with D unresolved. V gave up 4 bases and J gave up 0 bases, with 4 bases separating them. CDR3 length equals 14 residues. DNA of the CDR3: TGTGCCAGCAGTTGGCTCTCTGGGGCCAACGTCCTGACTTTC. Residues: CASSWLSGANVLTF.

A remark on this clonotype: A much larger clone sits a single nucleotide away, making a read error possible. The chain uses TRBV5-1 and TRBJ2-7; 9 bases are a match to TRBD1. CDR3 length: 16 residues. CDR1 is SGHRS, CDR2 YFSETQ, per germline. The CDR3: CANSLIQDRGTYEQYF. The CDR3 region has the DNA TGCGCCAACAGCTTGATTCAGGACAGGGGTACCTACGAGCAGTACTTC.

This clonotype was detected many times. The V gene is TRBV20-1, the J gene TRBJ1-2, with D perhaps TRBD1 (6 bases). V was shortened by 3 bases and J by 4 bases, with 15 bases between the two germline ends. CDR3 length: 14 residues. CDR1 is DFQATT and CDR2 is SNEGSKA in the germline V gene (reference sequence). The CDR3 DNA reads TGCAGTGCTAGTAGGACAGACCTTCCCTATGGCTACACCTTC. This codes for CSASRTDLPYGYTF.

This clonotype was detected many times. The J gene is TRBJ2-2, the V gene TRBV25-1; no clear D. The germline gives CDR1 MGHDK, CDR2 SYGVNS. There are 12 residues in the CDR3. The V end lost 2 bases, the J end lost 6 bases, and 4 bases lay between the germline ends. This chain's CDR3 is CASSELAGELFF. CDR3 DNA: TGTGCCAGCAGTGAACTTGCCGGGGAGCTGTTTTTT.

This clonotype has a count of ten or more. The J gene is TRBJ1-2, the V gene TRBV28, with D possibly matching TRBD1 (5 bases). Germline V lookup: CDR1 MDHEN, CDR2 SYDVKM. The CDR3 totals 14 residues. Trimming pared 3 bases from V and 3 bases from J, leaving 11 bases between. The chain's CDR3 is CASSFPSGHYGYTF. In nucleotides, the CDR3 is TGTGCCAGCAGTTTCCCCTCGGGACACTATGGCTACACCTTC.

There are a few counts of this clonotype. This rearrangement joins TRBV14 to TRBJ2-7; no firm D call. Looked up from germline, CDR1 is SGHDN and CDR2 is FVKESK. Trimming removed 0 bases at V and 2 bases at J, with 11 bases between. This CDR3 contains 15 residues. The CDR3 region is CASSQDEALPYEQYF. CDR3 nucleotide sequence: TGTGCCAGCAGCCAAGATGAGGCTCTCCCCTACGAGCAGTACTTC.

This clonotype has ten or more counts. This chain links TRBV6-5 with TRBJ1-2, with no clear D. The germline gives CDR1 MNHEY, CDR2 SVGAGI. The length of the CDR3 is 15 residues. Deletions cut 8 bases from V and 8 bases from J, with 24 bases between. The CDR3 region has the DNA TGTGCCAGCGCGGTAGAAATGGGCCTACTTCGGGGCTACACCTTC. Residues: CASAVEMGLLRGYTF.

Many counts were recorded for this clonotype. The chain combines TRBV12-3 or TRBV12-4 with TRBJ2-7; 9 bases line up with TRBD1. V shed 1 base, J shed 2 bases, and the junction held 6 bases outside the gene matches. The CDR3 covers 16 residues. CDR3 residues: CASSLVGTGNTYEQYF. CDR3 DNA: TGTGCCAGCAGTTTAGTTGGGACAGGGAATACCTACGAGCAGTACTTC.

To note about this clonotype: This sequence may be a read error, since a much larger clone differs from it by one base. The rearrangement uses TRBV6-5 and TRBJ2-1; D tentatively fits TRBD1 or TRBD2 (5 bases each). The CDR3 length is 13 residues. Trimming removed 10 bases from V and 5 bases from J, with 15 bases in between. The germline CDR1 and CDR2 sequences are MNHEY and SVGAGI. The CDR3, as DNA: TGTGCCACCGGGGCGGAGCCCCACAATGAGCAGTTCTTC. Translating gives CATGAEPHNEQFF.

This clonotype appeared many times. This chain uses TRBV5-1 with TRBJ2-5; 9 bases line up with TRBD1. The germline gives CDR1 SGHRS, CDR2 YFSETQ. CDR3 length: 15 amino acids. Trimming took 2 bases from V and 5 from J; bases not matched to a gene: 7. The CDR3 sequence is CASSLGTGLMETQYF. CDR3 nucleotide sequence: TGCGCCAGCAGCTTAGGGACAGGGTTAATGGAGACCCAGTACTTC.

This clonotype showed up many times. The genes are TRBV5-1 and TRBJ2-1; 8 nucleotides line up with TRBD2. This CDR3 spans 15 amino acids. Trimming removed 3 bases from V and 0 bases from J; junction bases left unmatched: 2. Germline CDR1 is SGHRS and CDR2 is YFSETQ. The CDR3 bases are TGCGCCAGCAGCTCTCTAGCGGGCTCCTACAATGAGCAGTTCTTC. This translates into CASSSLAGSYNEQFF.

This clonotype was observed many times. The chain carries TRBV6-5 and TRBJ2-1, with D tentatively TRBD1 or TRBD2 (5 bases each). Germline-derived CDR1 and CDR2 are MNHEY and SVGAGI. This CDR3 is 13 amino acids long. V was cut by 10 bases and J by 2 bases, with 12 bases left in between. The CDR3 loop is CATGAEPYNEQFF. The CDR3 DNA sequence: TGTGCCACCGGGGCGGAGCCCTACAATGAGCAGTTCTTC.

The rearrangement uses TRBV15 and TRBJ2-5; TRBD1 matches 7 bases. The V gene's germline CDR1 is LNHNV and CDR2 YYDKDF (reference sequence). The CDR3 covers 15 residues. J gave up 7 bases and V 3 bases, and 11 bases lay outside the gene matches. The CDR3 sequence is CATSSPRGGKGTQYF. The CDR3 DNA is TGTGCCACCAGCAGTCCACGAGGGGGCAAAGGGACCCAGTACTTC.

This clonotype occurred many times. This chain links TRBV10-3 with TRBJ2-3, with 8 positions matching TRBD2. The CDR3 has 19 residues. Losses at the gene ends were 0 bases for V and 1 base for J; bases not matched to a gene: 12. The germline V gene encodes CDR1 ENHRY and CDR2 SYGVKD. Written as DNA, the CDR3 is TGTGCCATCAGTGAGTCCTCCCGTTCGGCGGGAGGCCGCACAGATACGCAGTATTTT. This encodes CAISESSRSAGGRTDTQYF.

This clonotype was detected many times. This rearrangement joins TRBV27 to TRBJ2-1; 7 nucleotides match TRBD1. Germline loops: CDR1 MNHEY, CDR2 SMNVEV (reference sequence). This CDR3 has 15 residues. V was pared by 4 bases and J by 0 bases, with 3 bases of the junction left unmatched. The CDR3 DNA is TGTGCCAGCAGTTACAGGGGAAGCTCCTACAATGAGCAGTTCTTC. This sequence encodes CASSYRGSSYNEQFF.

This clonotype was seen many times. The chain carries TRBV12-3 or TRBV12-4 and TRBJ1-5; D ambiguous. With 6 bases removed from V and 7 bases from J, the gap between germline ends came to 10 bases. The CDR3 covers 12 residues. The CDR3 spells CASRLGLQPQHF. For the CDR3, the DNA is TGTGCCAGCAGACTCGGATTGCAGCCCCAGCATTTT.

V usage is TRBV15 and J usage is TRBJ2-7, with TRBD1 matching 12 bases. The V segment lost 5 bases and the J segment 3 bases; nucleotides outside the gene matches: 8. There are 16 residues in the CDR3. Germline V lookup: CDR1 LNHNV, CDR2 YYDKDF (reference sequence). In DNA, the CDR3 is TGTGCCACCAGCCGTCCCCGGGACAGGGGGCTCTACGAGCAGTACTTC. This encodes CATSRPRDRGLYEQYF. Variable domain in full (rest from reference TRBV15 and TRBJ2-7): DAMVIQNPRYQVTQFGKPVTLSCSQTLNHNVMYWYQQKSSQAPKLLFHYYDKDFNNEADTPDNFQSRRPNTSFCFLDIRSPGLGDTAMYLCATSRPRDRGLYEQYFGPGTRLTVT.

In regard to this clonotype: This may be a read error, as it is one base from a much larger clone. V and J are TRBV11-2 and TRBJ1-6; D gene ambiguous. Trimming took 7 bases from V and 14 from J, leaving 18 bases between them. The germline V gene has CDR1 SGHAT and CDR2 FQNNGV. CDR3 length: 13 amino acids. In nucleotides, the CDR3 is TGTGCCAGCAACTTCGGAACGGGGAGCACCCTCCACTTT. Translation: CASNFGTGSTLHF.

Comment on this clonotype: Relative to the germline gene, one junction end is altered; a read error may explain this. DNA for the CDR3: TGCACTGCTAGAGATCTGGGCTACGGCGAGCAGTACTTC. This sequence encodes CTARDLGYGEQYF. The V and J genes are TRBV20-1 and TRBJ2-7; D ambiguous. The CDR3 consists of 13 residues. Germline V gene data show CDR1 as DFQATT and CDR2 as SNEGSKA (reference sequence).

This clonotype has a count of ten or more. CDR3 bases: TGTGCCAGCAGTTTCCCAGGGTCATCACTGTTTTTT. This gives the protein CASSFPGSSLFF. The chain uses TRBV12-3 or TRBV12-4 and TRBJ1-4; D perhaps matches TRBD1 (5 bases). V was pared by 3 bases and J by 13 bases, with 12 bases between. The CDR3 sequence is 12 residues long.

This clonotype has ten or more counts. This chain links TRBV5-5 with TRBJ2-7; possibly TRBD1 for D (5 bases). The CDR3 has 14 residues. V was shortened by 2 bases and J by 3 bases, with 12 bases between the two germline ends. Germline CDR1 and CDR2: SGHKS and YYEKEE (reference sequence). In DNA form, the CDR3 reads TGTGCCAGCAGCTTAGATCCGACAGTCTACGAGCAGTACTTC. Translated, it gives CASSLDPTVYEQYF.